What follows is one T cell receptor beta chain and its context. In the authors' workflow: Estimated nucleated cell counts came from reference gene primer amplification. The protocol was immunoSEQ multiplex PCR, while the TCRdb copy is restricted to in-frame clones and leaves out a portion. The D gene and trimming were derived from the DNA, and the V and J assignments and clone size from that table. The sample records almost 300,000 clones, more than 85% being singletons. This sample was included in a study of blood T cell repertoires in COVID-19. Looking at the study overall: Specimens from acute and convalescent COVID-19 originated in the United States, Italy and Spain. T cells, B-cell-depleted T cells, or PBMCs supplied cDNA or gDNA.

The V gene's germline CDR1 is LGHDT and CDR2 YNNKEL (reference sequence). The CDR3 is 17 amino acids. With 4 bases clipped from V and 0 bases from J, the junction kept 7 bases outside the gene matches. What was sequenced was peripheral blood. The TCR was taken from a man aged 65-85 years with acute or convalescent COVID-19. The chain recombines TRBV3-1 (or the pseudogene TRBV3-2) with TRBJ1-4; TRBD1 matches 8 bases. The CDR3 here is CASSPGQGRATNEKLFF. DNA of the CDR3: TGTGCCAGCAGCCCCGGACAGGGTAGAGCAACTAATGAAAAACTGTTTTTT.